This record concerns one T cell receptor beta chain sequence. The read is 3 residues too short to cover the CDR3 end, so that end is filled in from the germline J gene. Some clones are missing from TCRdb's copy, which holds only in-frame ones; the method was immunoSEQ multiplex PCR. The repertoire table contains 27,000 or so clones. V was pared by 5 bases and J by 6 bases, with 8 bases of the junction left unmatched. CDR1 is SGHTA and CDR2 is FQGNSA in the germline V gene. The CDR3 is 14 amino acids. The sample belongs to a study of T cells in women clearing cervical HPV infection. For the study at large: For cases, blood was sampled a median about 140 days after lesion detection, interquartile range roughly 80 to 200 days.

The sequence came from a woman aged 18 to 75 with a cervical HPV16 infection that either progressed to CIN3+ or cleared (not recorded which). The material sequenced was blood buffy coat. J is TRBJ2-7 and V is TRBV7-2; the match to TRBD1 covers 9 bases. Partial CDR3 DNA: TGTGCCAGCAGCCTCGGACAGGGGAACCCCGAG. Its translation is CASSLGQGNPE. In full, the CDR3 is CASSLGQGNPEQYF.